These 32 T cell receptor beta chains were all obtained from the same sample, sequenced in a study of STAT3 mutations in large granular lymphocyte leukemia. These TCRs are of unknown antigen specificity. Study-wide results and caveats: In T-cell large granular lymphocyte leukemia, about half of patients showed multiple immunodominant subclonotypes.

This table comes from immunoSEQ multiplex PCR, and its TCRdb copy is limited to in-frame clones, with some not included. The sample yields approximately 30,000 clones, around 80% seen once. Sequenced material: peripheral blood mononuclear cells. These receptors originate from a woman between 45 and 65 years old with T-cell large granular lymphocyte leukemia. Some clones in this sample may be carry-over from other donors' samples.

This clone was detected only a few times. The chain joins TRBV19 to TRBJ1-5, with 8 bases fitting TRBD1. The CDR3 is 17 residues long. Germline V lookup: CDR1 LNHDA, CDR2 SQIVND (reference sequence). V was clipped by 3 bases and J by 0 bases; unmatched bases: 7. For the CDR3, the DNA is TGTGCCAGTAGTATCTTCCAGGGGGCCGGTAGCAATCAGCCCCAGCATTTT. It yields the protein CASSIFQGAGSNQPQHF.

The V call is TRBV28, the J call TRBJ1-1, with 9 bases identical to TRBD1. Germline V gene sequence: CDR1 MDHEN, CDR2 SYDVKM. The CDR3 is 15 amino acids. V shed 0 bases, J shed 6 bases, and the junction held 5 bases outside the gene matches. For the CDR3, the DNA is TGTGCCAGCAGTTTATGGACAGGGGGAGGATCTGAAGCTTTCTTT. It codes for CASSLWTGGGSEAFF.

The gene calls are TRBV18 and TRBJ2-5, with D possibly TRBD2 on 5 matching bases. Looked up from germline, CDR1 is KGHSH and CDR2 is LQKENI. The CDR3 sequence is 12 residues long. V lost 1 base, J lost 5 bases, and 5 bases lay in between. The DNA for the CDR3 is TGTGCCAGCTCACCACGAGGGGAGACCCAGTACTTC. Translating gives CASSPRGETQYF.

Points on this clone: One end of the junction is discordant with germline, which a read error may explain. Here the CDR3 reads CASSLRSGRASDEQYF. Here the CDR3 DNA reads TGCGCCAGCAGCTTAAGAAGCGGGAGGGCCTCCGACGAGCAGTACTTC. J is TRBJ2-7 and V is TRBV5-1, with 10 bases lining up with TRBD2. This CDR3 contains 16 residues. Germline CDR1 is SGHRS and CDR2 is YFSETQ.

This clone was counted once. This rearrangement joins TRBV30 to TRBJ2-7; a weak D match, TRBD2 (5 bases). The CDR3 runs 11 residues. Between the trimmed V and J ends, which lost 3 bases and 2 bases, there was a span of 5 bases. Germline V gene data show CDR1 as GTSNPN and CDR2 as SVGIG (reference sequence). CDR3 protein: CAWREAYEQYF. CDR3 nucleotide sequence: TGTGCCTGGAGGGAGGCCTACGAGCAGTACTTC.

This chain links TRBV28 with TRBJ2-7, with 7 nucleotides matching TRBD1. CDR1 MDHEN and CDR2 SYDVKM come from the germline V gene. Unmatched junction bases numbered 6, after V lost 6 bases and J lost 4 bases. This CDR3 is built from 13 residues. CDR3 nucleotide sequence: TGTGCCAGCAGCAAACAGGGGAAATACGAGCAGTACTTC. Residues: CASSKQGKYEQYF.

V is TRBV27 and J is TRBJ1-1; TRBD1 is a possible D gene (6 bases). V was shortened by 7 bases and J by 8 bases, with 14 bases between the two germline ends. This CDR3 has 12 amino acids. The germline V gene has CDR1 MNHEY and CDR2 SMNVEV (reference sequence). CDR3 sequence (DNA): TGTGCCAGCAATCTTCAGGGGAGGGAAGCTTTCTTT. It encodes CASNLQGREAFF.

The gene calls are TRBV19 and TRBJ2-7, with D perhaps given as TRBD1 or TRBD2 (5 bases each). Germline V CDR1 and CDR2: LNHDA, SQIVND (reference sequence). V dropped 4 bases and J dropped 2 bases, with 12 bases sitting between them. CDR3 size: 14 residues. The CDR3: CASSKAGSAYEQYF. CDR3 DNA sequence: TGTGCCAGTAGTAAGGCAGGGAGCGCCTACGAGCAGTACTTC.

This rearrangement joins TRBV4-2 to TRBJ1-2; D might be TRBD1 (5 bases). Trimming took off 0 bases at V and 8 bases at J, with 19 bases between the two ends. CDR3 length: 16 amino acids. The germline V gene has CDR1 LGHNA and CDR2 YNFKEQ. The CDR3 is CASSQDQGRRERGYTF. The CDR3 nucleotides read TGTGCCAGCAGCCAAGATCAGGGACGGCGTGAACGGGGCTACACCTTC.

CDR3 protein: CASSLPGQGAHEQYF. For the CDR3, the DNA is TGCGCCAGCAGCTTACCGGGACAGGGGGCACACGAGCAGTACTTC. V is TRBV5-1 and J is TRBJ2-7; 12 bases agree with TRBD1. The CDR3 contains 15 residues. V shed 2 bases and J 5 bases; nucleotides not matched to a gene: 5. Germline V gene sequence: CDR1 SGHRS, CDR2 YFSETQ.

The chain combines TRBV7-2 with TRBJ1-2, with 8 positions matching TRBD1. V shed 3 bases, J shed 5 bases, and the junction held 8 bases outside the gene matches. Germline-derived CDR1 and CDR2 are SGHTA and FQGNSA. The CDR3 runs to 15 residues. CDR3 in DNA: TGTGCCAGCAGCTTTTCCAGGGGGCGCGGGTATGGCTACACCTTC. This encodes CASSFSRGRGYGYTF. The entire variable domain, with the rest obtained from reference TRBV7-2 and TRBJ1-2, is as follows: GAGVSQSPSNKVTEKGKDVELRCDPISGHTALYWYRQSLGQGLEFLIYFQGNSAPDKSGLPSDRFSAERTGGSVSTLTIQRTQQEDSAVYLCASSFSRGRGYGYTFGSGTRLTVV.

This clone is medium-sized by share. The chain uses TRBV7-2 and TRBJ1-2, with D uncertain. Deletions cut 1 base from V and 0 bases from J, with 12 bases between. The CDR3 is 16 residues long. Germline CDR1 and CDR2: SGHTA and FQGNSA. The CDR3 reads CASSLGGGKPNYGYTF. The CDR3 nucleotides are TGTGCCAGCAGCTTAGGCGGAGGGAAACCTAACTATGGCTACACCTTC.

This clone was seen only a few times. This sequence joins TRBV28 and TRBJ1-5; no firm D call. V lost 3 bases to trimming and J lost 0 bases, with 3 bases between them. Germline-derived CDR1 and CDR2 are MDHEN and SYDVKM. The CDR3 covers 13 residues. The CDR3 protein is CASSLDSNQPQHF. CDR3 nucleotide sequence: TGTGCCAGCAGTTTGGATAGCAATCAGCCCCAGCATTTT. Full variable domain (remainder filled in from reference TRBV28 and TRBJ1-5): DVKVTQSSRYLVKRTGEKVFLECVQDMDHENMFWYRQDPGLGLRLIYFSYDVKMKEKGDIPEGYSVSREKKERFSLILESASTNQTSMYLCASSLDSNQPQHFGDGTRLSIL.

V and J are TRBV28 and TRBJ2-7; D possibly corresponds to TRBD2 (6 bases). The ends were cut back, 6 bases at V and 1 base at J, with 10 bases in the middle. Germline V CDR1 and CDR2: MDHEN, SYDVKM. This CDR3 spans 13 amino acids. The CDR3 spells CASRPGTSYEQYF. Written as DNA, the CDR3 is TGTGCCAGCAGACCCGGGACTTCCTACGAGCAGTACTTC.

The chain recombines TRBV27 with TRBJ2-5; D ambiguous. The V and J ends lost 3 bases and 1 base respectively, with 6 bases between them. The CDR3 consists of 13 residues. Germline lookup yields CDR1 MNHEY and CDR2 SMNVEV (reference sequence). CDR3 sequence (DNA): TGTGCCAGCAGTTTCACCCCCCAAGAGACCCAGTACTTC. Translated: CASSFTPQETQYF.

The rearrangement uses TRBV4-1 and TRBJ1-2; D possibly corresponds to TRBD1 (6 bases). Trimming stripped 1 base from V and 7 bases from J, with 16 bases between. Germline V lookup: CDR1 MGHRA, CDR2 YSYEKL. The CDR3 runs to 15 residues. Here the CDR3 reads CASSQVGGRTSGYTF. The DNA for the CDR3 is TGCGCCAGCAGCCAAGTCGGGGGGCGCACGTCTGGCTACACCTTC.

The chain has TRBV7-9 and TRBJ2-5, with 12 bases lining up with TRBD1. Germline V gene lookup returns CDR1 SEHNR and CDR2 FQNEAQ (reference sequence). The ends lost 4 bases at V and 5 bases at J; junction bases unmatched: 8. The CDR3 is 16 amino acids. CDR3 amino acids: CASSSGTGGLDETQYF. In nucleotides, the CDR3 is TGTGCCAGCAGCTCCGGGACAGGGGGCCTTGATGAGACCCAGTACTTC.

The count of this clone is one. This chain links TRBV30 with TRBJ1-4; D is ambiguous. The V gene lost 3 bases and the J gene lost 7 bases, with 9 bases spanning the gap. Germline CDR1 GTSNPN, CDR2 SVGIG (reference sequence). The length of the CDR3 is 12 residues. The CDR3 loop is CAWRRVGEKLFF. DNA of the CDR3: TGTGCCTGGAGGCGCGTTGGTGAAAAACTGTTTTTT. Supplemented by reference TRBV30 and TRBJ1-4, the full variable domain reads SQTIHQWPATLVQPVGSPLSLECTVEGTSNPNLYWYRQAAGRGLQLLFYSVGIGQISSEVPQNLSASRPQDRQFILSSKKLLLSDSGFYLCAWRRVGEKLFFGSGTQLSVL.

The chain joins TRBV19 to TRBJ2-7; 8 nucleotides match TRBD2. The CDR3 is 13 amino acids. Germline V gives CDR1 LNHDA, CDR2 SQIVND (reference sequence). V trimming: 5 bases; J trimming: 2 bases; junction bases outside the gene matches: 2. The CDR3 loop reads CASSDGRAYEQYF. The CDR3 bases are TGTGCCAGTAGTGACGGGAGGGCCTACGAGCAGTACTTC.

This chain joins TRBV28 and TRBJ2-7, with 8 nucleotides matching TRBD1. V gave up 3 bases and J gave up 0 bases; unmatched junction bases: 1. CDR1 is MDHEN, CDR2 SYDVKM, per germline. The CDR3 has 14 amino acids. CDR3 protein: CASSLDRASYEQYF. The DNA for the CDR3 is TGTGCCAGCAGTTTGGACAGGGCCTCCTACGAGCAGTACTTC.

The CDR3: CASSPGGGDEQYF. The CDR3 nucleotides read TGTGCCAGTAGTCCCGGCGGGGGAGACGAGCAGTACTTC. V gene TRBV19 combines with J gene TRBJ2-7; 7 bases align to TRBD2. Trimming at V came to 5 bases and at J to 5 bases, leaving 6 bases not matched to a gene. CDR1 and CDR2 (germline): LNHDA, SQIVND (reference sequence). This CDR3 is 13 amino acids long.

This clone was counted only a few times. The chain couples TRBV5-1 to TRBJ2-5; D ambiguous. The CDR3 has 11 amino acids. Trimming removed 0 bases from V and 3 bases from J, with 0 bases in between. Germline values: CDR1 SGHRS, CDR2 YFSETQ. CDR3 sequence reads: CASSLEETQYF. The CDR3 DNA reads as TGCGCCAGCAGCTTGGAAGAGACCCAGTACTTC.

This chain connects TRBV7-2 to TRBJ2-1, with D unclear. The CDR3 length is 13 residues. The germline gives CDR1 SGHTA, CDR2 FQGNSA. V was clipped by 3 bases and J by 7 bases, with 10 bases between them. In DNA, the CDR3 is TGTGCCAGCAGCTTGGAACCGAGAAATGAGCAGTTCTTC. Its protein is CASSLEPRNEQFF.

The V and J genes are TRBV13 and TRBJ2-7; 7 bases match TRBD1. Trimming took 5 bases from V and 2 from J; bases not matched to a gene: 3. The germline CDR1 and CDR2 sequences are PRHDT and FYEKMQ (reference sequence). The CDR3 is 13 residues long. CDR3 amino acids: CASSRGPAYEQYF. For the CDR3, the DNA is TGTGCCAGCAGCAGGGGGCCGGCCTACGAGCAGTACTTC. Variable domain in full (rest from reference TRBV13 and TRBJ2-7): AAGVIQSPRHLIKEKRETATLKCYPIPRHDTVYWYQQGPGQDPQFLISFYEKMQSDKGSIPDRFSAQQFSDYHSELNMSSLELGDSALYFCASSRGPAYEQYFGPGTRLTVT.

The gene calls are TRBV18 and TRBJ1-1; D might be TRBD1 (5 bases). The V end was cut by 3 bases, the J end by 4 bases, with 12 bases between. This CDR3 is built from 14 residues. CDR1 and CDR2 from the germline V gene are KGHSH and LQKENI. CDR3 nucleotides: TGTGCCAGCTCACCTAAGGGGCCCGGCACTGAAGCTTTCTTT. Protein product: CASSPKGPGTEAFF. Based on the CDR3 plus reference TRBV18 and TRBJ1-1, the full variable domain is NAGVMQNPRHLVRRRGQEARLRCSPMKGHSHVYWYRQLPEEGLKFMVYLQKENIIDESGMPKERFSAEFPKEGPSILRIQQVVRGDSAAYFCASSPKGPGTEAFFGQGTRLTVV.

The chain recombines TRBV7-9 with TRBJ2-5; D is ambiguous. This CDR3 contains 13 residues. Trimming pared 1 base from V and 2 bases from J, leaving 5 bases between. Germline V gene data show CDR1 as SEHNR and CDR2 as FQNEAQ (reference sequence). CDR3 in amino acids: CASSLVAQETQYF. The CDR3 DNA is TGTGCCAGCAGCTTAGTCGCACAAGAGACCCAGTACTTC.

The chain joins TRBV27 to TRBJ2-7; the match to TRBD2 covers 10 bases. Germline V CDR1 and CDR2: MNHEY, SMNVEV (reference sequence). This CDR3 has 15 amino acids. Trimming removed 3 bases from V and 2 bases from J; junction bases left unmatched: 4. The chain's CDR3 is CASSFLAGATYEQYF. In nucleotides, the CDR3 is TGTGCCAGCAGTTTTCTAGCGGGAGCGACCTACGAGCAGTACTTC.

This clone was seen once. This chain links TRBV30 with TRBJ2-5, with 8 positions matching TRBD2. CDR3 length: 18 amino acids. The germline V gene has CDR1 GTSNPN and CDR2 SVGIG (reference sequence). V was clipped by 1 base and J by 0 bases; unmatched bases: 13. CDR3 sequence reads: CAWSGLAGFGGYQETQYF. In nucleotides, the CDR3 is TGTGCCTGGAGTGGGCTAGCGGGTTTTGGGGGGTACCAAGAGACCCAGTACTTC. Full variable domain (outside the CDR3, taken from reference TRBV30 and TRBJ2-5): SQTIHQWPATLVQPVGSPLSLECTVEGTSNPNLYWYRQAAGRGLQLLFYSVGIGQISSEVPQNLSASRPQDRQFILSSKKLLLSDSGFYLCAWSGLAGFGGYQETQYFGPGTRLLVL.

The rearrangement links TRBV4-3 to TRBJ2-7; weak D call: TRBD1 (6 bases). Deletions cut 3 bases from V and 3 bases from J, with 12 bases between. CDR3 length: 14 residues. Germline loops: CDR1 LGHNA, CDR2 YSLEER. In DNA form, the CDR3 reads TGCGCCAGCAGCCACCTACAGACAGGCTACGAGCAGTACTTC. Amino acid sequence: CASSHLQTGYEQYF.

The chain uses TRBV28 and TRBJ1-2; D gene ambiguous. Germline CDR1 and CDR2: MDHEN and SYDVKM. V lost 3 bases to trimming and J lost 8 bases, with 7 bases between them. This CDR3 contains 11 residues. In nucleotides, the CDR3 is TGTGCCAGCAGTTTTTCTCACGGCTACACCTTC. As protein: CASSFSHGYTF.

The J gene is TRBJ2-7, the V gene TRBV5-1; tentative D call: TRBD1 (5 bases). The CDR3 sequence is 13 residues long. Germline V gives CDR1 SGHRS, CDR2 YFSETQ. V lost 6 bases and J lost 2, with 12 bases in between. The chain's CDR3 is CASKQDLTYEQYF. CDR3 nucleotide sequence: TGCGCCAGCAAACAGGATCTGACCTACGAGCAGTACTTC.

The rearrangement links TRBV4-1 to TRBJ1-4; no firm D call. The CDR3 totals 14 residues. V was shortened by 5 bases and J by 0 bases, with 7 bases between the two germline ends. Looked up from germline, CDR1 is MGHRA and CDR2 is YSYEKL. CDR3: CASSGITTNEKLFF. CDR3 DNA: TGCGCCAGCAGCGGGATCACAACTAATGAAAAACTGTTTTTT.